The 19 T cell receptor beta chains in this list originate from one sample, sequenced in a study of response to subunit inactivated influenza vaccine. MiXCR, applied by TCRdb to the RT-PCR reads, yields one record per CDR3 protein. The sample records more than 600,000 distinct CDR3 sequences, roughly 20% being singletons. Sequenced here: PBMCs from blood, sampled 5 days after vaccination. These receptors originate from a man aged 50 to 60 who received an inactivated influenza vaccine.

The chain combines TRBV20-1 with TRBJ2-1; D possibly matches TRBD1 or TRBD2 (5 bases each). The CDR3 is 14 residues long. Germline V gene data show CDR1 as DFQATT and CDR2 as SNEGSKA (reference sequence). V lost 6 bases, J lost 6 bases, and 18 bases lay in between. The CDR3: CSATPGTEPNEQFF. The CDR3 DNA follows: TGCAGTGCCACCCCCGGGACGGAACCCAATGAGCAGTTCTTC.

The table lists this clonotype with a few counts. The rearrangement joins TRBV29-1 to TRBJ2-5, with unresolved D. V dropped 4 bases and J dropped 9 bases, with 9 bases sitting between them. Germline loops: CDR1 SQVTM, CDR2 ANQGSEA. The CDR3 is made up of 10 amino acids. CDR3 nucleotides: TGCAGCGTTGTAGATGGAGCCCAGTACTTC. As protein: CSVVDGAQYF. The full variable domain, completed using reference TRBV29-1 and TRBJ2-5, is SAVISQKPSRDICQRGTSLTIQCQVDSQVTMMFWYRQQPGQSLTLIATANQGSEATYESGFVIDKFPISRPNLTFSTLTVSNMSPEDSSIYLCSVVDGAQYFGPGTRLLVL.

The sample holds a few counts of this clonotype. The chain has TRBV7-8 and TRBJ2-1; the D gene is possibly TRBD2 (7 bases). This CDR3 has 13 residues. Trimming left V 6 bases short and J 9 bases short, with 15 bases between. In germline, CDR1 is SGHVS, CDR2 FQNEAQ. The CDR3 here is CASRDRGAGEQFF. CDR3 coding DNA: TGTGCCAGCAGGGATCGGGGGGCCGGTGAGCAGTTCTTC. Full variable domain (rest looked up from reference TRBV7-8 and TRBJ2-1): GAGVSQSPRYKVAKRGQDVALRCDPISGHVSLFWYQQALGQGPEFLTYFQNEAQLDKSGLPSDRFFAERPEGSVSTLKIQRTQQEDSAVYLCASRDRGAGEQFFGPGTRLTVL.

This chain links TRBV6-1 with TRBJ2-1; D not resolved. From germline, CDR1 is MNHNS and CDR2 SASEGT. V was cut by 7 bases and J by 5 bases, with 12 bases left in between. This CDR3 spans 13 amino acids. The CDR3 protein is CASTKGWNNEQFF. DNA of the CDR3: TGTGCCAGCACCAAAGGGTGGAACAATGAGCAGTTCTTC.

The chain uses TRBV11-2 and TRBJ2-5; possible D gene TRBD1, 5 bases. V was clipped by 6 bases and J by 4 bases, with 12 bases between them. The CDR3 is 13 amino acids. The germline V gene has CDR1 SGHAT and CDR2 FQNNGV. The CDR3 DNA sequence: TGTGCCAGCAGTCAGGGCCATACAGAGACCCAGTACTTC. Translating it yields CASSQGHTETQYF. The variable domain in full, with the rest retrieved from reference TRBV11-2 and TRBJ2-5, is EAGVAQSPRYKIIEKRQSVAFWCNPISGHATLYWYQQILGQGPKLLIQFQNNGVVDDSQLPKDRFSAERLKGVDSTLKIQPAKLEDSAVYLCASSQGHTETQYFGPGTRLLVL.

This clonotype was found a few times. The CDR3 loop reads CASSVLNSPLHF. As DNA, the CDR3 is TGTGCCAGCAGCGTTCTTAATTCACCCCTCCACTTT. The J gene is TRBJ1-6, the V gene TRBV9; D is uncertain. Looked up from germline, CDR1 is SGDLS and CDR2 is YYNGEE. Deletions cut 2 bases from V and 6 bases from J, with 3 bases between. The CDR3 runs 12 residues.

V usage is TRBV5-8 and J usage is TRBJ2-4; D remains unclear. Trimming took off 0 bases at V and 2 bases at J, with 3 bases between the two ends. This CDR3 has 13 residues. The germline CDR1 and CDR2 sequences are SGHTS and YDEGEE. The CDR3 protein is CASSLGTKNIQYF. The CDR3 DNA reads TGTGCCAGCAGCTTGGGAACCAAAAACATTCAGTACTTC.

This clonotype was found many times. The junction shows a germline mismatch at one end, possibly a read error. The genes are TRBV7-7 and TRBJ2-2, with D unclear. The CDR3 has 13 residues. Germline lookup yields CDR1 SSHAT and CDR2 FNYEAQ (reference sequence). CDR3 region: CASSLGVGGELFF. In nucleotides, the CDR3 is TGTGCTAGCAGCTTAGGAGTTGGGGGGGAGCTGTTTTTT.

This clonotype was counted a few times. The chain recombines TRBV4-1 with TRBJ2-1, with 9 positions matching TRBD2. There are 17 residues in the CDR3. The trim removed 1 base at V and 1 base at J, leaving 5 bases unmatched. CDR1 and CDR2 (germline): MGHRA, YSYEKL. The chain's CDR3 is CASSQVLAGLSYNEQFF. CDR3 coding DNA: TGCGCCAGCAGCCAAGTCCTAGCGGGGTTGTCCTACAATGAGCAGTTCTTC.

The sample holds many counts of this clonotype. The rearrangement joins TRBV12-3 or TRBV12-4 to TRBJ2-7, with 7 bases that match TRBD2. Trimming at V came to 5 bases and at J to 4 bases, leaving 11 bases not matched to a gene. This CDR3 comprises 15 residues. CDR3 sequence reads: CASSTRTRSPYEQYF. The CDR3 DNA reads TGTGCCAGCAGTACGCGGACTAGGTCTCCGTACGAGCAGTACTTC.

This clonotype was counted between two and nine times. This rearrangement joins TRBV20-1 to TRBJ2-4; D gene uncertain. Germline V gene data show CDR1 as DFQATT and CDR2 as SNEGSKA (reference sequence). The CDR3 covers 14 residues. Between the trimmed V and J ends, which lost 6 bases and 6 bases, there was a span of 18 bases. In DNA, the CDR3 is TGCAGTGCCTCCCGGACCGTCAGAATAAACATTCAGTACTTC. Translation: CSASRTVRINIQYF.

This chain joins TRBV20-1 and TRBJ2-5; D is uncertain. This CDR3 comprises 13 residues. The V and J ends lost 0 bases and 5 bases respectively, with 10 bases between them. Looked up from germline, CDR1 is DFQATT and CDR2 is SNEGSKA (reference sequence). The CDR3 spells CSARDAGWETQYF. For the CDR3, the DNA is TGCAGTGCTAGAGATGCTGGTTGGGAGACCCAGTACTTC.

On this clonotype: Sequence at one end of the junction differs from germline and may be a read error. The chain joins TRBV6-1 to TRBJ2-3, with no clear D. Germline CDR1 and CDR2: MNHNS and SASEGT. This CDR3 has 15 residues. CDR3 coding DNA: TGTGCCAGCAGAGAAGGCCGAGACAACACAGATACGCAGTATTTT. Protein sequence: CASREGRDNTDTQYF.

This clonotype came up a few times. The chain joins TRBV28 to TRBJ2-6; D uncertain. This CDR3 contains 15 residues. V lost 7 bases and J 0 bases, leaving 10 bases between the germline ends. Looked up from germline, CDR1 is MDHEN and CDR2 is SYDVKM. The CDR3: CASTDGRSGANVLTF. Here the CDR3 DNA reads TGTGCCAGCACTGACGGACGCTCTGGGGCCAACGTCCTGACTTTC.

This clonotype was picked up a small number of times. This sequence joins TRBV5-1 and TRBJ2-7; 7 bases match TRBD2. With 6 bases clipped from V and 3 bases from J, the junction kept 9 bases outside the gene matches. The germline V gene has CDR1 SGHRS and CDR2 YFSETQ. CDR3 length: 14 amino acids. CDR3 DNA sequence: TGCGCCAGCACCTATGGGGGGGGAATCTACGAGCAGTACTTC. Protein product: CASTYGGGIYEQYF.

The sample holds a few counts of this clonotype. V and J are TRBV5-1 and TRBJ2-3; TRBD2 matches 14 bases. This CDR3 comprises 17 residues. Unmatched junction bases numbered 7, after V lost 7 bases and J lost 0 bases. Germline V gene data show CDR1 as SGHRS and CDR2 as YFSETQ. The CDR3 here is CASRYGLAGGSTDTQYF. The CDR3 region has the DNA TGCGCCAGCCGGTATGGACTAGCGGGAGGCAGCACAGATACGCAGTATTTT.

This clonotype was seen more than once but under ten times. J is TRBJ2-7 and V is TRBV10-3; no definite D call. CDR3 size: 16 residues. Per the germline V gene, CDR1 is ENHRY and CDR2 is SYGVKD. Trimming removed 3 bases from V and 2 bases from J, with 17 bases in between. CDR3 coding DNA: TGTGCCATCAGTGAACGTACGGCTGAAGGTCCCTACGAGCAGTACTTC. Translated: CAISERTAEGPYEQYF.

This clonotype has a count of ten or more. The rearrangement links TRBV27 to TRBJ2-7; D possibly corresponds to TRBD1 (6 bases). Germline V gene data show CDR1 as MNHEY and CDR2 as SMNVEV (reference sequence). CDR3 length equals 15 residues. V was trimmed by 5 bases and J by 2 bases, leaving 16 bases between them. CDR3 residues: CASSAIPTGTYEQYF. CDR3 coding DNA: TGTGCCAGCAGTGCCATTCCAACAGGGACCTACGAGCAGTACTTC.

CDR3 region: CSAAYVSNQPQHF. CDR3 sequence (DNA): TGCAGTGCCGCTTACGTTAGCAATCAGCCCCAGCATTTT. J is TRBJ1-5 and V is TRBV20-1, with D hard to call. V was cut by 6 bases and J by 0 bases, with 9 bases left in between. Germline CDR1 DFQATT, CDR2 SNEGSKA (reference sequence). The CDR3 loop spans 13 amino acids.